Each of the 23 T cell receptor beta chains below was sequenced from the same sample in a study of T cells in localized non-small cell lung cancer. The assay was immunoSEQ multiplex PCR, and TCRdb's table has in-frame clones only and misses some. The sample carries 650 to 850 clones, roughly 33% recorded once. The sequenced sample was normal lung tissue next to the tumor, obtained before any cancer treatment. These TCRs come from a male donor older than 55 with stage II squamous cell lung carcinoma.

Regarding this clone: One end of the junction varies from germline; a read error may be responsible. The J gene is TRBJ1-5, the V gene TRBV6-8; D might be TRBD1 (5 bases). The germline gives CDR1 MNHGY, CDR2 SAAAGT. The CDR3 covers 15 residues. DNA of the CDR3: TGTGCCAGCATACCCGGGGGAAGTAGCAATCAGCTCCAGCATTTT. This gives the protein CASIPGGSSNQLQHF.

The chain is built from TRBV30 and TRBJ2-3; D gene uncertain. The ends were cut back, 3 bases at V and 0 bases at J, with 4 bases in the middle. CDR3 length: 12 residues. Germline V lookup: CDR1 GTSNPN, CDR2 SVGIG (reference sequence). CDR3 DNA sequence: TGTGCCTGGAGCAGAAGCACAGATACGCAGTATTTT. Encoded protein: CAWSRSTDTQYF.

J is TRBJ2-3 and V is TRBV19; unclear D gene. Trimming stripped 10 bases from V and 0 bases from J, with 14 bases between. Germline CDR1 is LNHDA and CDR2 is SQIVND (reference sequence). This CDR3 is 14 amino acids long. CDR3 protein: CATKGVGSTDTQYF. CDR3 DNA: TGTGCCACTAAAGGTGTCGGGAGCACAGATACGCAGTATTTT.

The V call is TRBV11-3, the J call TRBJ2-3; no clear D gene. Germline V lookup: CDR1 SGHNT, CDR2 YENEEA. This CDR3 region has 17 residues. Trimming stripped 1 base from V and 1 base from J, with 15 bases between. CDR3 protein: CASSLGKSGEGTDTQYF. The CDR3 DNA reads TGTGCCAGCAGCTTAGGGAAGAGTGGAGAGGGCACAGATACGCAGTATTTT.

The chain uses TRBV15 and TRBJ2-1, with 11 bases that match TRBD2. J lost 9 bases, V lost 1 base, and 8 bases had no gene match. The germline gives CDR1 LNHNV, CDR2 YYDKDF (reference sequence). This CDR3 contains 16 residues. In DNA, the CDR3 is TGTGCCACCAGCAGAGGACTAGCGGGATTCGAGGGTGAGCAGTTCTTC. Translation gives CATSRGLAGFEGEQFF.

The J gene is TRBJ2-7, the V gene TRBV7-6; 8 positions agree with TRBD2. Germline CDR1 reads SGHVS; CDR2 reads FNYEAQ. V shed 3 bases and J 2 bases; nucleotides not matched to a gene: 6. The CDR3 has 15 residues. For the CDR3, the DNA is TGTGCCAGCAGCTTCGGACTAGCCGGAACCTACGAGCAGTACTTC. Its translation is CASSFGLAGTYEQYF.

This clone was counted a single time. This sequence joins TRBV28 and TRBJ2-3; 10 positions agree with TRBD2. J lost 1 base, V lost 3 bases, and 16 bases had no gene match. The length of the CDR3 is 20 residues. Germline V gives CDR1 MDHEN, CDR2 SYDVKM. The CDR3 loop is CASSFSLNGAGGIGTDTQYF. The CDR3 DNA sequence: TGTGCCAGCAGTTTCTCCTTGAACGGAGCGGGAGGGATTGGCACAGATACGCAGTATTTT.

This clone was counted between two and nine times. The genes are TRBV19 and TRBJ1-2, with TRBD1 as a possible D gene (5 bases). The CDR3 totals 16 residues. Germline CDR1 is LNHDA and CDR2 is SQIVND (reference sequence). V lost 4 bases, J lost 4 bases, and 19 bases lay in between. The CDR3 sequence is CASSKAFGGRAYGYTF. In DNA form, the CDR3 reads TGTGCCAGTAGTAAAGCTTTTGGAGGCAGGGCCTATGGCTACACCTTC. The variable domain in full, with the rest retrieved from reference TRBV19 and TRBJ1-2, is DGGITQSPKYLFRKEGQNVTLSCEQNLNHDAMYWYRQDPGQGLRLIYYSQIVNDFQKGDIAEGYSVSREKKESFPLTVTSAQKNPTAFYLCASSKAFGGRAYGYTFGSGTRLTVV.

This clone is a singleton in its sample. The chain links TRBV30 to TRBJ2-7; 8 positions match TRBD1. CDR3 length: 14 amino acids. Germline V gene sequence: CDR1 GTSNPN, CDR2 SVGIG (reference sequence). With V trimmed by 7 bases and J by 5 bases, 13 bases remained unmatched. The CDR3 DNA is TGTGCCTCGACCCGGGACAGGCCCTCGGACGAGCAGTACTTC. Its protein is CASTRDRPSDEQYF.

The sample holds a few counts of this clone. This chain joins TRBV9 and TRBJ2-6; D not certain. Germline CDR1 is SGDLS and CDR2 is YYNGEE. Trimming stripped 1 base from V and 1 base from J, with 6 bases between. This CDR3 is built from 15 residues. Here the CDR3 reads CASSVLGSGANVLTF. The DNA of the CDR3 is TGTGCCAGCAGCGTATTAGGTTCTGGGGCCAACGTCCTGACTTTC.

The chain employs TRBV6-8 and TRBJ2-1; D might be TRBD1 or TRBD2, each matching 5 bases. The CDR3 is 15 residues long. The germline V gene has CDR1 MNHGY and CDR2 SAAAGT. Trimming took 5 bases from V and 4 from J, leaving 15 bases between them. The CDR3 loop reads CASSRSGSPYNEQFF. DNA of the CDR3: TGTGCCAGCAGTAGATCAGGGAGCCCTTACAATGAGCAGTTCTTC.

This clone was seen a handful of times. V and J are TRBV6-7 and TRBJ2-1; TRBD2 matches at 10 bases. TRBV6-7 is reported as an ORF; its role is uncertain. The CDR3 extends over 15 amino acids. V dropped 6 bases and J dropped 8; count of bases not matched to a gene: 10. CDR3 region: CASRQAGGLGYEQFF. Written as DNA, the CDR3 is TGTGCCAGCAGGCAAGCGGGAGGGCTAGGGTATGAGCAGTTCTTC.

CDR3 amino acids: CASSQDWGGQASMRTF. The CDR3 coding sequence is TGTGCCAGCAGCCAAGATTGGGGAGGACAGGCCTCTATGAGGACCTTC. The gene calls are TRBV14 and TRBJ1-2, with TRBD1 matching over 7 bases. V gave up 0 bases and J gave up 14 bases; unmatched junction bases: 18. CDR1 and CDR2 from the germline V gene are SGHDN and FVKESK. The CDR3 is 16 residues long.

This clone has more than one count but fewer than ten. The rearrangement links TRBV9 to TRBJ2-3; D is uncertain. CDR3 size: 15 residues. Trimming removed 5 bases from V and 4 bases from J, with 17 bases in between. Germline assignment: CDR1 SGDLS and CDR2 YYNGEE. CDR3 DNA sequence: TGTGCCAGCAGTGCGGATTTAGTATTAGCAGATACGCAGTATTTT. Its translation is CASSADLVLADTQYF.

This chain uses TRBV6-8 with TRBJ1-1; no definite D call. This CDR3 is built from 13 residues. Germline V gene lookup returns CDR1 MNHGY and CDR2 SAAAGT. The V and J ends lost 2 bases and 4 bases respectively, with 8 bases between them. The DNA of the CDR3 is TGTGCCAGCAGTTACGGGTTGGGCACTGAAGCTTTCTTT. Translation: CASSYGLGTEAFF.

This clone was counted only a few times. The rearrangement links TRBV28 to TRBJ1-4; 9 positions agree with TRBD1. Germline V CDR1 and CDR2: MDHEN, SYDVKM. The V gene end was trimmed by 1 base and the J gene end by 11 bases; junction bases not matched to a gene: 8. This CDR3 is 15 amino acids long. The CDR3 spells CASSLYGTGIWKLFF. In nucleotides, the CDR3 is TGTGCCAGCAGTTTATATGGGACAGGGATATGGAAACTGTTTTTT.

The chain uses TRBV19 and TRBJ1-4, with D unresolved. The CDR3 totals 14 residues. Trimming cost V 10 bases and J 3 bases, with 15 bases left between them. Looked up from germline, CDR1 is LNHDA and CDR2 is SQIVND (reference sequence). The CDR3 is CATLPGGSNEKLFF. CDR3 DNA: TGTGCCACCCTACCCGGCGGCTCTAATGAAAAACTGTTTTTT.

This rearrangement joins TRBV6-8 to TRBJ1-1, with 7 bases aligning to TRBD1. The ends lost 7 bases at V and 0 bases at J; junction bases unmatched: 5. Germline V gene sequence: CDR1 MNHGY, CDR2 SAAAGT. The CDR3 extends over 14 amino acids. The CDR3 DNA reads as TGTGCCAGCACCGCGGGACAGTTGAACACTGAAGCTTTCTTT. Translated, it gives CASTAGQLNTEAFF.

This clone was seen only a few times. This chain connects TRBV19 to TRBJ2-5, with no clear D. The CDR3 totals 15 residues. V gave up 7 bases and J gave up 5 bases, with 20 bases separating them. Germline CDR1 LNHDA, CDR2 SQIVND (reference sequence). The CDR3, as DNA: TGTGCCAGTAACCCCGGTCCAGCATTTCAGGAGACCCAGTACTTC. This gives the protein CASNPGPAFQETQYF.

The chain has TRBV9 and TRBJ1-5; D unresolved. Deletions cut 0 bases from V and 7 bases from J, with 8 bases between. CDR3 length: 13 residues. Germline-derived CDR1 and CDR2 are SGDLS and YYNGEE. The CDR3 DNA reads TGTGCCAGCAGCGTAGACCCCAGCCAGCCCCAGCATTTT. Translation gives CASSVDPSQPQHF.

This chain connects TRBV19 to TRBJ2-7; tentative D call: TRBD2 (6 bases). CDR1 is LNHDA and CDR2 is SQIVND in the germline V gene (reference sequence). The V gene lost 2 bases and the J gene lost 6 bases, with 11 bases spanning the gap. The CDR3 spans 13 residues. CDR3: CASSILLGGEQYF. The CDR3 DNA reads as TGTGCCAGTAGTATACTCCTGGGGGGCGAGCAGTACTTC.

The V gene is TRBV19, the J gene TRBJ1-1; 7 bases are shared with TRBD1. With V trimmed by 6 bases and J by 4 bases, 14 bases remained unmatched. CDR1 is LNHDA and CDR2 is SQIVND in the germline V gene (reference sequence). The CDR3 runs to 16 residues. CDR3 sequence: CASRDDRDPRGTEAFF. The DNA of the CDR3 is TGTGCCAGTAGGGATGACAGGGATCCACGGGGCACTGAAGCTTTCTTT.

V usage is TRBV30 and J usage is TRBJ1-1, with 9 positions matching TRBD1. Looked up from germline, CDR1 is GTSNPN and CDR2 is SVGIG (reference sequence). J lost 5 bases, V lost 1 base, and 5 bases had no gene match. The CDR3 extends over 14 amino acids. The CDR3 nucleotides are TGTGCCTGGAGTGGGGGACAGGGAGGGACTGAAGCTTTCTTT. Protein sequence: CAWSGGQGGTEAFF.